There are a few counts of the clone carrying this T cell receptor (beta chain). These data originate in a study of T cells in Graves' hyperthyroidism and ophthalmopathy. RNA transcripts provided the source from which TCR beta CDR3 regions were amplified. HTBI primers drove first-round RT-PCR of the TCR CDR3. TCRdb analysed the multiplex PCR reads with MiXCR anew, one entry per CDR3 protein. The sample has a few hundred thousand distinct CDR3 sequences, around 42% seen once. The V end lost 3 bases, the J end lost 4 bases, and 13 bases lay between the germline ends. The germline gives CDR1 SGHVS, CDR2 FQNEAQ. The CDR3 consists of 14 residues.

The receptor's source is a woman aged 18-29 years with Graves' hyperthyroidism. The specimen sequenced was peripheral blood or thyroid tissue (not recorded which). The V and J genes are TRBV7-8 and TRBJ2-7; no clear D gene. The CDR3 region has the DNA TGTGCCAGCAGCTTTCTCATGGGCGGATACGAGCAGTACTTC. Encoded protein: CASSFLMGGYEQYF.